One and the same sample provided the 27 T cell receptor beta chains below, sequenced in a study of beta chain features in type 1 diabetes. Their antigens are not known. Expressed TCRB transcripts were sequenced because the isolated RNA had all been reverse transcribed beforehand. The assay was immunoSEQ multiplex PCR, and TCRdb's table has in-frame clones only and misses some. The repertoire consists of about 710,000 clones, with 11% to 15% occurring once and the leading ten covering just under 0.04%. Study-wide points: Patients with Type 1 diabetes showed moderately but significantly shorter TCRB CDR3s in all four CD4+ subsets.

Material for sequencing was naive CD4+ T cells from blood. The receptors shown here come from a man between 18 and 35 years old with type 1 diabetes.

This chain uses TRBV10-3 with TRBJ2-7, with 9 bases identical to TRBD1. V shed 6 bases and J 3 bases; nucleotides not matched to a gene: 6. The germline V gene has CDR1 ENHRY and CDR2 SYGVKD. The CDR3 has 14 amino acids. The CDR3 sequence is CAIRGQGPDYEQYF. Here the CDR3 DNA reads TGTGCCATCAGAGGACAGGGGCCCGACTACGAGCAGTACTTC.

This clone was seen a few times. Other DNA sequences in the sample encode the same CDR3. The chain joins TRBV9 to TRBJ2-7; D unclear. Trimming removed 2 bases from V and 1 base from J, with 10 bases in between. This CDR3 has 14 amino acids. CDR1 and CDR2 from the germline V gene are SGDLS and YYNGEE. CDR3 nucleotides: TGTGCCAGCAGCGTGGCCGGGCTATCCTACGAGCAGTACTTC. Protein: CASSVAGLSYEQYF.

This sequence joins TRBV4-3 and TRBJ2-2; D gene uncertain. This CDR3 region has 15 residues. V was shortened by 0 bases and J by 4 bases, with 9 bases between the two germline ends. CDR1 is LGHNA and CDR2 is YSLEER in the germline V gene. The CDR3 here is CASSQEKGGTGELFF. CDR3 DNA sequence: TGCGCCAGCAGCCAAGAGAAGGGTGGCACCGGGGAGCTGTTTTTT.

J is TRBJ1-5 and V is TRBV30; D uncertain. The V gene lost 3 bases and the J gene lost 3 bases, with 12 bases spanning the gap. This CDR3 spans 14 amino acids. CDR1 GTSNPN and CDR2 SVGIG come from the germline V gene (reference sequence). DNA of the CDR3: TGTGCCTGGAGCCTCGGACTGAACAATCAGCCCCAGCATTTT. It encodes CAWSLGLNNQPQHF.

This chain links TRBV5-1 with TRBJ2-1, with 7 positions matching TRBD2. The CDR3 consists of 17 residues. Germline CDR1 and CDR2: SGHRS and YFSETQ. V dropped 0 bases and J dropped 5; count of bases not matched to a gene: 11. DNA of the CDR3: TGCGCCAGCAGCTTGGGGGCCGCGCGGGAGACCCACAATGAGCAGTTCTTC. Translated: CASSLGAARETHNEQFF.

V is TRBV9 and J is TRBJ2-5; D is unresolved. The germline CDR1 and CDR2 sequences are SGDLS and YYNGEE. V was trimmed by 4 bases and J by 5 bases, leaving 12 bases between them. The CDR3 totals 13 residues. The CDR3 spells CASSSRPDETQYF. CDR3 coding DNA: TGTGCCAGCAGCAGCAGACCGGACGAGACCCAGTACTTC. The complete variable domain, with remaining parts taken from reference TRBV9 and TRBJ2-5, reads DSGVTQTPKHLITATGQRVTLRCSPRSGDLSVYWYQQSLDQGLQFLIQYYNGEERAKGNILERFSAQQFPDLHSELNLSSLELGDSALYFCASSSRPDETQYFGPGTRLLVL.

This clone showed up just a few times. This chain links TRBV6-1 with TRBJ1-1; D remains ambiguous. The CDR3 spans 14 residues. Germline CDR1 reads MNHNS; CDR2 reads SASEGT. The V and J ends lost 7 bases and 1 base respectively, with 13 bases between them. In DNA form, the CDR3 reads TGTGCCAGCAAATCGACGGAGGAGAACACTGAAGCTTTCTTT. This sequence encodes CASKSTEENTEAFF.

This chain uses TRBV6-1 with TRBJ2-5; the D gene is possibly TRBD1 (5 bases). Germline CDR1 MNHNS, CDR2 SASEGT. The CDR3 is 14 residues long. V was shortened by 1 base and J by 5 bases, with 11 bases between the two germline ends. CDR3 region: CASSEGQPRETQYF. In DNA form, the CDR3 reads TGTGCCAGCAGTGAAGGACAGCCCAGGGAGACCCAGTACTTC.

This clone was seen more than once but under ten times. The chain recombines TRBV5-1 with TRBJ2-1; D possibly corresponds to TRBD1 (6 bases). Germline V lookup: CDR1 SGHRS, CDR2 YFSETQ. The CDR3 consists of 12 residues. V was pared by 4 bases and J by 9 bases, with 11 bases between. For the CDR3, the DNA is TGCGCCAGCAGCATTGGGACATCTGAGCAGTTCTTC. Protein sequence: CASSIGTSEQFF.

This clone was counted only a few times. This chain connects TRBV7-2 to TRBJ2-1; TRBD2 matches at 10 bases. Germline CDR1 SGHTA, CDR2 FQGNSA. This CDR3 is built from 15 residues. The V gene end was trimmed by 4 bases and the J gene end by 10 bases; junction bases not matched to a gene: 10. As DNA, the CDR3 is TGTGCCAGCAGCTCCATGGGGCTAGCGGGAGAGGAGCAGTTCTTC. Amino acid sequence: CASSSMGLAGEEQFF.

J is TRBJ1-1 and V is TRBV5-5, with 7 bases identical to TRBD1. Per the germline V gene, CDR1 is SGHKS and CDR2 is YYEKEE (reference sequence). V gave up 3 bases and J gave up 4 bases; unmatched junction bases: 3. The CDR3 is 13 residues long. The CDR3 coding sequence is TGTGCCAGCAGCTCCCAGGGGGGCACTGAAGCTTTCTTT. This codes for CASSSQGGTEAFF.

This clone was counted only a few times. The CDR3 DNA reads TGTGCCAGCAGTGAAGAGGAGCCGGCCACCTCCACAGATACGCAGTATTTT. Its translation: CASSEEEPATSTDTQYF. The chain is built from TRBV6-1 and TRBJ2-3; D uncertain. This CDR3 comprises 17 residues. Germline V gene data show CDR1 as MNHNS and CDR2 as SASEGT. V was clipped by 1 base and J by 2 bases, with 16 bases between them.

This chain links TRBV7-9 with TRBJ2-5, with D unclear. Germline loops: CDR1 SEHNR, CDR2 FQNEAQ (reference sequence). This CDR3 has 12 amino acids. V was shortened by 5 bases and J by 5 bases, with 9 bases between the two germline ends. CDR3 amino acids: CASSQVEETQYF. The CDR3 DNA reads as TGTGCCAGCAGCCAAGTGGAGGAGACCCAGTACTTC.

This clone was seen only a few times. The chain combines TRBV9 with TRBJ1-3; D not resolved. V was pared by 0 bases and J by 0 bases, with 7 bases between. Per germline, CDR1 SGDLS and CDR2 YYNGEE. CDR3 length equals 15 residues. The CDR3 coding sequence is TGTGCCAGCAGCGTAGCGGCTTCCTCTGGAAACACCATATATTTT. It is translated as CASSVAASSGNTIYF.

This clone turned up a few times. The chain carries TRBV5-1 and TRBJ2-6; no reliable D call. Trimming removed 4 bases from V and 0 bases from J, with 11 bases in between. Germline loops: CDR1 SGHRS, CDR2 YFSETQ. CDR3 length equals 16 residues. The chain's CDR3 is CASSRGRNSGANVLTF. DNA for the CDR3: TGCGCCAGCAGCCGTGGACGGAACTCTGGGGCCAACGTCCTGACTTTC.

In its sample, this clone was seen a few times. The chain is built from TRBV29-1 and TRBJ1-1; D call uncertain. This CDR3 comprises 11 residues. With 5 bases removed from V and 5 bases from J, the gap between germline ends came to 9 bases. Germline lookup yields CDR1 SQVTM and CDR2 ANQGSEA. The CDR3 sequence: CSVYLETEAFF. The CDR3 nucleotides are TGCAGCGTTTATTTGGAGACTGAAGCTTTCTTT.

This chain joins TRBV9 and TRBJ1-1; TRBD1 might be the D (5 bases). Germline V gives CDR1 SGDLS, CDR2 YYNGEE. There are 15 residues in the CDR3. V was shortened by 9 bases and J by 5 bases, with 23 bases between the two germline ends. Here the CDR3 reads CATIGLEGLWTEAFF. CDR3 in DNA: TGTGCCACAATTGGTTTAGAGGGGTTATGGACTGAAGCTTTCTTT.

This clone has a handful of counts. The V call is TRBV28, the J call TRBJ2-5; D is possibly TRBD2 (5 bases). The V end lost 10 bases, the J end lost 4 bases, and 10 bases lay between the germline ends. Germline V lookup: CDR1 MDHEN, CDR2 SYDVKM. The CDR3 extends over 11 amino acids. CDR3 sequence reads: CANVEGETQYF. Written as DNA, the CDR3 is TGTGCCAACGTAGAGGGAGAGACCCAGTACTTC. Drawing the rest from reference TRBV28 and TRBJ2-5, the complete variable domain is DVKVTQSSRYLVKRTGEKVFLECVQDMDHENMFWYRQDPGLGLRLIYFSYDVKMKEKGDIPEGYSVSREKKERFSLILESASTNQTSMYLCANVEGETQYFGPGTRLLVL.

The rearrangement joins TRBV12-5 to TRBJ1-1; D might be TRBD1 (6 bases). CDR1 is LGHNT, CDR2 FRNRAP, per germline. CDR3 length equals 14 residues. The V end lost 5 bases, the J end lost 4 bases, and 14 bases lay between the germline ends. The CDR3 reads CASGIEGGTTEAFF. DNA for the CDR3: TGTGCTAGTGGTATAGAAGGGGGAACCACTGAAGCTTTCTTT.

The sample holds a few counts of this clone. The chain recombines TRBV30 with TRBJ1-6; D remains unclear. The germline V gene encodes CDR1 GTSNPN and CDR2 SVGIG (reference sequence). The V gene lost 3 bases and the J gene lost 6 bases, with 6 bases spanning the gap. CDR3 length: 12 amino acids. CDR3: CAWSLVNSPLHF. The CDR3 nucleotides are TGTGCCTGGAGCCTGGTTAATTCACCCCTCCACTTT.

V is TRBV19 and J is TRBJ2-7; D might be TRBD1 (7 bases). Trimming removed 9 bases at V and 2 bases at J, with 17 bases between. The CDR3 is made up of 14 amino acids. CDR1 LNHDA and CDR2 SQIVND come from the germline V gene (reference sequence). CDR3 coding DNA: TGTGCCAGCACGGAGGGGGCCTCTGCCTACGAGCAGTACTTC. This translates into CASTEGASAYEQYF.

Only a few counts were recorded for this clone. The chain has TRBV5-1 and TRBJ2-1; the D gene could be TRBD1 or TRBD2 (5 bases each). The CDR3 contains 15 residues. The ends were cut back, 7 bases at V and 6 bases at J, with 20 bases in the middle. Germline assignment: CDR1 SGHRS and CDR2 YFSETQ. The CDR3 DNA follows: TGCGCCAGCCGAGTCTTTCCTGGGGGTGGCAATGAGCAGTTCTTC. Its translation is CASRVFPGGGNEQFF.

The J gene is TRBJ2-7, the V gene TRBV4-3; D remains unclear. V was cut by 8 bases and J by 3 bases, with 14 bases left in between. Per the germline V gene, CDR1 is LGHNA and CDR2 is YSLEER. The CDR3 covers 13 residues. CDR3 sequence: CASSRQARYEQYF. The CDR3 region has the DNA TGCGCCAGCTCCCGGCAGGCGCGCTACGAGCAGTACTTC.

The rearrangement joins TRBV9 to TRBJ1-2; TRBD1 agrees at 7 bases. CDR1 is SGDLS and CDR2 is YYNGEE in the germline V gene. The length of the CDR3 is 16 residues. The V segment lost 7 bases and the J segment 4 bases; nucleotides outside the gene matches: 16. The CDR3 DNA is TGTGCCAGCGCCAGGGACAGCACTCCTGGGTTCTATGGCTACACCTTC. Amino acid sequence: CASARDSTPGFYGYTF.

This clone has just a few counts. The chain is built from TRBV5-6 and TRBJ1-2, with TRBD1 matching 7 bases. The J segment lost 4 bases and the V segment lost 3 bases, leaving 9 bases of the junction unmatched. The germline CDR1 and CDR2 sequences are SGHDT and YYEEEE. The CDR3 sequence is 15 residues long. The CDR3 DNA reads as TGTGCCAGCAGCTCCTGGGACAGATTGTTCTATGGCTACACCTTC. Translating it yields CASSSWDRLFYGYTF.

This rearrangement joins TRBV1 to TRBJ2-7; the table assigns TRBD2, which was not confirmed against the DNA. TRBV1 is designated a pseudogene. The CDR3 runs to 14 residues. For the CDR3, the DNA is TGCACCAGCACCGGACTAGCACTTGGGAACGAGCAGTACTTC. Translation: CTSTGLALGNEQYF.

The chain links TRBV19 to TRBJ2-5; weak D call: TRBD1 (6 bases). The germline V and J ends were trimmed by 10 bases and 5 bases, with 11 bases remaining between them. This CDR3 is built from 11 residues. CDR1 is LNHDA, CDR2 SQIVND, per germline (reference sequence). The chain's CDR3 is CATGARETQYF. CDR3 nucleotide sequence: TGTGCCACAGGGGCGAGGGAGACCCAGTACTTC.